The text below deals with one TCR beta chain. Its specificity is not known. Donors sampled were nominally healthy, though unrecorded immune exposures were likely. This record belongs to a study of cytomegalovirus exposure and HLA in healthy donors. Whole-study results and caveats: A missense variant in DCLRE1C was later tied to TCR beta V- and J-gene trimming.

This CDR3 is 17 amino acids long. V gave up 3 bases and J gave up 1 base; unmatched junction bases: 12. CDR1 and CDR2 (germline): ENHRY, SYGVKD. PCR involved 60 Vbeta and 13 Jbeta primers. Some clones are missing from TCRdb's copy, which holds only in-frame ones; the method was immunoSEQ multiplex PCR. The sample includes over 200,000 clones, roughly 80% of them seen just once. The sequenced material came from PBMCs. The chain carries TRBV10-3 and TRBJ2-7; 7 bases align to TRBD2. The clonotype comes from a male donor in good health and CMV-seronegative. CDR3 sequence reads: CAISEQTSRYRSYEQYF. Here the CDR3 DNA reads TGTGCCATCAGTGAACAGACTAGCCGGTATCGATCCTACGAGCAGTACTTC.